These T cell receptor beta chains were read from a single sample in a study of regulatory T cells in long-lasting Graves disease. TCRdb re-analysed the multiplex PCR reads in MiXCR, keeping a single row per CDR3 protein. In the table there are around 480,000 distinct CDR3 sequences, about a sixth of which are singletons. In addition, the sample was reused for a study of T cells in Graves' hyperthyroidism and ophthalmopathy.

The sequenced sample was peripheral blood mononuclear cells (PBMCs), obtained at new diagnosis, from a patient treated with antithyroid drugs. The receptors originated from a man aged 35-49 years with Graves disease. Both conserved end residues are part of each CDR3. The D gene is left open where the match is weak. Clone size appears in some rows only: once, few, many, or a class for an expanded clone.

J gene,clone size,V gene,D gene,CDR3 DNA,CDR3 protein
TRBJ2-7,many,TRBV5-6,.,TGTGCCAGCAGCGGGGACAAGTTTGCCTCCTACGAGCAGTACTTC,CASSGDKFASYEQYF
TRBJ2-3,many,TRBV2,.,TGTGCCAGCAGTGTACCCCTAGGGTGGAAAGATACGCAGTATTTT,CASSVPLGWKDTQYF
TRBJ2-2,few,TRBV7-8,.,TGTGCCAGCAGCTTTCTATGGGATTCGAACACCGGGGAGCTGTTTTTT,CASSFLWDSNTGELFF
TRBJ1-5,.,TRBV28,TRBD1,TGTGCCAGCAGGACAGGGCCCAACAATCAGCCCCAGCATTTT,CASRTGPNNQPQHF
TRBJ2-2,many,TRBV28,.,TGTGCCAGCAGTTTAGGGACCGACAACACCGGGGAGCTGTTTTTT,CASSLGTDNTGELFF
TRBJ2-2,many,TRBV3-1,.,TGTGCCAGCAGCCCTATGACCGGGGAGCTGTTTTTT,CASSPMTGELFF
TRBJ1-4,few,TRBV6-2/TRBV6-3,TRBD1,TGTGCCAGCAGTGGACAGGCGAATAATGAAAAACTGTTTTTT,CASSGQANNEKLFF
TRBJ2-7,many,TRBV3-1,TRBD1,TGTGCCAGCAGCCACCGGGACAGGGGCTACGAGCAGTACTTC,CASSHRDRGYEQYF
TRBJ1-3,many,TRBV7-9,.,TGTGCCAGCAGCCAGGCGCAGGACCGAAACACCATATATTTT,CASSQAQDRNTIYF
TRBJ2-5,many,TRBV9,TRBD2,TGTGCCAGCAGCGTAGGAGTGGGGGGGGAGACCCAGTACTTC,CASSVGVGGETQYF
TRBJ2-5,.,TRBV15,TRBD2,TGTGCCACCAGCAGAGGGGGAACAGCGGGAGGAGGCGAGACCCAGTACTTC,CATSRGGTAGGGETQYF